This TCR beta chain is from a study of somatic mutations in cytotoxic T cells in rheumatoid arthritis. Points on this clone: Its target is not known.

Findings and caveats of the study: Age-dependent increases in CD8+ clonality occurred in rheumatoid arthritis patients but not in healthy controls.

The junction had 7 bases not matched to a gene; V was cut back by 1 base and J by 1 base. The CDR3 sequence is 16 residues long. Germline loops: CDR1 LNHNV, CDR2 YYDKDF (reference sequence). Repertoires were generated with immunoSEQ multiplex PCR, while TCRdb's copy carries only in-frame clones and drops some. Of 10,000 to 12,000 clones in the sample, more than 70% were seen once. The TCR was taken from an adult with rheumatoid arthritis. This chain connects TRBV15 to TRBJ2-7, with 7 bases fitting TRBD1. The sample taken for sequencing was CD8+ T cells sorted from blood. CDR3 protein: CATSRVVTQGSYEQYF. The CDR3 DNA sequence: TGTGCCACCAGCAGAGTTGTAACACAGGGGTCCTACGAGCAGTACTTC. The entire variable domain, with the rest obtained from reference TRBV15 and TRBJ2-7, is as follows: DAMVIQNPRYQVTQFGKPVTLSCSQTLNHNVMYWYQQKSSQAPKLLFHYYDKDFNNEADTPDNFQSRRPNTSFCFLDIRSPGLGDTAMYLCATSRVVTQGSYEQYFGPGTRLTVT.